The 9 T cell receptor beta chains in this list originate from one sample, sequenced in a study of blood T cells in healthy people across ages. A sample-barcoded 5' primer and a J-beta primer mix were used in a second PCR of roughly 6 to 11 cycles. TCRdb called the 5' RACE reads again in MiXCR, with one record for every CDR3 protein. The profile shows around 1.5 million distinct CDR3 sequences, about 31% of them singletons. What was sequenced was blood. These receptors were obtained from a woman in her 30s in good health.

In its sample, this clonotype was seen once. The J gene is TRBJ2-5, the V gene TRBV9, with 8 bases matching TRBD2. V dropped 1 base and J dropped 11; count of bases not matched to a gene: 13. Germline CDR1 SGDLS, CDR2 YYNGEE. The CDR3 spans 15 residues. CDR3 bases: TGTGCCAGCAGCGTAACCGGGAGGGCCGGGGGCGGGCAGTACTTC. Encoded protein: CASSVTGRAGGGQYF.

This clonotype was found a few times. The gene calls are TRBV7-2 and TRBJ2-3; 7 bases are shared with TRBD2. Germline V gives CDR1 SGHTA, CDR2 FQGNSA. Trimming cost V 5 bases and J 8 bases; bases outside gene matches: 19. The length of the CDR3 is 17 residues. The CDR3 is CASSPFSAGTKGVTQYF. CDR3 nucleotides: TGTGCCAGCAGCCCCTTTAGCGCCGGGACTAAAGGGGTTACGCAGTATTTT.

The gene calls are TRBV28 and TRBJ1-4; 7 positions match TRBD1. Trimming took 10 bases from V and 3 from J; bases not matched to a gene: 8. Germline loops: CDR1 MDHEN, CDR2 SYDVKM. The CDR3 contains 14 residues. The CDR3 bases are TGTGCCATCGCTGCAGGGGGGGCTAATGAAAAACTGTTTTTT. This gives the protein CAIAAGGANEKLFF.

The chain uses TRBV2 and TRBJ1-5; D perhaps matches TRBD1 (5 bases). The CDR3 loop spans 18 amino acids. Trimming removed 1 base from V and 4 bases from J, with 20 bases in between. The germline V gene encodes CDR1 SNHLY and CDR2 FYNNEI. Here the CDR3 DNA reads TGTGCCAGCAGTGAAGAGGTGACGGGGGGAAGGGTTAATCAGCCCCAGCATTTT. Translating gives CASSEEVTGGRVNQPQHF.

This clonotype was found many times. The chain carries TRBV10-3 and TRBJ2-5; D tentatively fits TRBD1 or TRBD2 (6 bases each). The germline V gene has CDR1 ENHRY and CDR2 SYGVKD. The CDR3 totals 14 residues. Deletions cut 4 bases from V and 5 bases from J, with 14 bases between. CDR3 sequence: CAISVGGPSETQYF. CDR3 DNA sequence: TGTGCCATCAGTGTTGGGGGGCCCTCGGAGACCCAGTACTTC.

The chain joins TRBV4-1 to TRBJ1-5; the D is unclear. The CDR3 is made up of 17 amino acids. Germline-derived CDR1 and CDR2 are MGHRA and YSYEKL. V lost 0 bases and J lost 7, with 19 bases in between. The CDR3 sequence: CASSQEARRNPWQPQHF. The CDR3 coding sequence is TGCGCCAGCAGCCAAGAAGCCAGGAGGAACCCTTGGCAGCCCCAGCATTTT.

Only one count was recorded for this clonotype. V and J are TRBV21-1 and TRBJ1-4. TRBV21-1 is a recognized pseudogene. The CDR3 contains 14 residues. CDR3 bases: TGTGCCACCAGAACTCCCCCAACTAATGAAAAACTGTTTTTT. Translating gives CATRTPPTNEKLFF.

The J gene is TRBJ2-3, the V gene TRBV10-2; TRBD2 might be the D (7 bases). From germline, CDR1 is WSHSY and CDR2 SAAADI. This CDR3 region has 16 residues. The ends were cut back, 1 base at V and 2 bases at J, with 13 bases in the middle. CDR3 in amino acids: CASSEWEGGYTDTQYF. CDR3 coding DNA: TGCGCCAGCAGTGAGTGGGAGGGGGGATACACAGATACGCAGTATTTT.

This chain links TRBV11-2 with TRBJ1-2; D may be TRBD1 (6 bases). Trimming removed 5 bases from V and 4 bases from J, with 17 bases in between. The CDR3 contains 15 residues. CDR1 is SGHAT, CDR2 FQNNGV, per germline. CDR3 in amino acids: CASSTIRGPSYGYTF. CDR3 DNA sequence: TGTGCCAGCAGCACTATCAGGGGTCCTAGCTATGGCTACACCTTC.